What follows are 7 T cell receptor beta chains derived from one specimen sequenced in a study of T cell responses to AZD1222 COVID-19 vaccine (dated by TCRdb to about 2021). What the time point label conveys for this sample: baseline before first vaccination. The method was the immunoSEQ multiplex PCR assay. TCRdb limited this immuneACCESS table to in-frame rearrangements with V and J called. A share of clones is missing; checked studies link under half to unresolved V genes, and the rest is unexplained. The sample table records tens of thousands of clones; roughly 90% of these occur just once. The top ten hold approximately 3% of the sample. The specimen comprised peripheral blood, sampled on day 0 of AZD1222 vaccination. The receptors shown here come from an adult in good health.

This sequence joins TRBV5-1 and TRBJ2-1; 9 bases agree with TRBD1. CDR3 length: 15 amino acids. CDR1 is SGHRS, CDR2 YFSETQ, per germline. V gave up 6 bases and J gave up 6 bases; unmatched junction bases: 10. The CDR3 nucleotides are TGCGCCAGCATTCCGGGGGACAGGGCCCTCAATGAGCAGTTCTTC. Translating it yields CASIPGDRALNEQFF. The variable domain in full, with the rest retrieved from reference TRBV5-1 and TRBJ2-1, is KAGVTQTPRYLIKTRGQQVTLSCSPISGHRSVSWYQQTPGQGLQFLFEYFSETQRNKGNFPGRFSGRQFSNSRSEMNVSTLELGDSALYLCASIPGDRALNEQFFGPGTRLTVL.

The rearrangement uses TRBV6-5 and TRBJ2-1; 7 bases are shared with TRBD1. The V segment lost 0 bases and the J segment 4 bases; nucleotides outside the gene matches: 6. CDR1 is MNHEY and CDR2 is SVGAGI in the germline V gene. CDR3 size: 16 residues. The CDR3 region has the DNA TGTGCCAGCAGTTACTCAAGACAGGGAAAATACAATGAGCAGTTCTTC. Protein sequence: CASSYSRQGKYNEQFF.

The chain uses TRBV4-2 and TRBJ2-7; D is undetermined. The CDR3 sequence is 13 residues long. CDR1 is LGHNA and CDR2 is YNFKEQ in the germline V gene. V lost 3 bases and J 4 bases, leaving 10 bases between the germline ends. The CDR3 sequence is CASSQEPTYEQYF. The CDR3 DNA sequence: TGTGCCAGCAGCCAGGAGCCCACATACGAGCAGTACTTC.

The V and J genes are TRBV3-1 (or the pseudogene TRBV3-2) and TRBJ1-2; 9 bases fit TRBD1. Germline assignment: CDR1 LGHDT and CDR2 YNNKEL (reference sequence). V lost 4 bases, J lost 4 bases, and 10 bases stayed unmatched. The CDR3 extends over 16 amino acids. This CDR3 reads CASSLNRGLLGYGYTF. The CDR3 DNA reads TGTGCCAGCAGCCTCAACAGGGGGCTGCTAGGCTATGGCTACACCTTC.

This chain connects TRBV6-5 to TRBJ2-3; TRBD1 agrees at 7 bases. The CDR3 totals 14 residues. The trim removed 7 bases at V and 4 bases at J, leaving 8 bases unmatched. Germline V gene sequence: CDR1 MNHEY, CDR2 SVGAGI. The CDR3 loop reads CASKHDRASDTQYF. The CDR3 coding sequence is TGTGCCAGCAAACATGACAGGGCATCAGATACGCAGTATTTT.

The chain recombines TRBV18 with TRBJ1-4; 8 bases agree with TRBD1. The germline gives CDR1 KGHSH, CDR2 LQKENI. With 2 bases clipped from V and 7 bases from J, the junction kept 3 bases outside the gene matches. The CDR3 sequence is 14 residues long. As DNA, the CDR3 is TGTGCCAGCTCACCAACAGGGGGTATTGAAAAACTGTTTTTT. This gives the protein CASSPTGGIEKLFF.

This chain joins TRBV14 and TRBJ1-4; D gene ambiguous. Per the germline V gene, CDR1 is SGHDN and CDR2 is FVKESK. The ends were cut back, 4 bases at V and 4 bases at J, with 7 bases in the middle. The CDR3 contains 13 residues. CDR3 amino acids: CASSPRVNEKLFF. For the CDR3, the DNA is TGTGCCAGCAGCCCGCGCGTTAATGAAAAACTGTTTTTT.